This entry lists 16 T cell receptor beta chains sequenced from one sample in a study of kidney transplant recipient with SARS-CoV-2 infection. TCRdb independently ran MiXCR on the reads; one entry per CDR3 protein. The sample has approximately 240,000 distinct CDR3 sequences, around 30% seen once. Sequencing used a blood sample, obtained at baseline and on day 111 from a kidney transplant recipient. All receptors derive from a young adult male patient who had COVID-19 and was a kidney transplant recipient. The graft donor may be the source of some T cells.

This clonotype was observed at least ten times. The chain employs TRBV20-1 and TRBJ1-4, with D possibly being TRBD1 (6 bases). The CDR3 runs to 16 residues. Looked up from germline, CDR1 is DFQATT and CDR2 is SNEGSKA (reference sequence). V lost 6 bases, J lost 6 bases, and 23 bases lay in between. CDR3 DNA: TGCAGTGCGACCAACGACAGGAGCGGGGAAGATGAAAAACTGTTTTTT. Protein: CSATNDRSGEDEKLFF.

This clonotype was seen many times. The chain combines TRBV18 with TRBJ2-5; D remains ambiguous. V was clipped by 4 bases and J by 4 bases, with 16 bases between them. Germline CDR1 and CDR2: KGHSH and LQKENI. CDR3 length: 15 amino acids. The DNA of the CDR3 is TGTGCCAGCTCACTGTCCTCAGGTGAGCGAGAGACCCAGTACTTC. Translated: CASSLSSGERETQYF.

This clonotype has at least ten counts. The rearrangement joins TRBV20-1 to TRBJ2-7, with 7 bases that match TRBD1. The CDR3 has 16 amino acids. CDR1 and CDR2 (germline): DFQATT, SNEGSKA (reference sequence). Unmatched junction bases numbered 14, after V lost 4 bases and J lost 2 bases. In nucleotides, the CDR3 is TGCAGTGCTACAGAGGTTGTGACAGGGAGTGCCTACGAGCAGTACTTC. It translates to CSATEVVTGSAYEQYF.

This chain uses TRBV5-1 with TRBJ2-4; possible D gene TRBD2, 6 bases. Germline values: CDR1 SGHRS, CDR2 YFSETQ. The CDR3 length is 14 residues. V lost 1 base and J 6 bases, leaving 11 bases between the germline ends. The CDR3 region is CASSLSGDRNIQYF. The CDR3 DNA reads as TGCGCCAGCAGCTTGTCGGGAGACCGAAACATTCAGTACTTC. The full variable domain, in which reference TRBV5-1 and TRBJ2-4 provide the parts outside the CDR3, is KAGVTQTPRYLIKTRGQQVTLSCSPISGHRSVSWYQQTPGQGLQFLFEYFSETQRNKGNFPGRFSGRQFSNSRSEMNVSTLELGDSALYLCASSLSGDRNIQYFGAGTRLSVL.

At least ten counts were recorded for this clonotype. The CDR3, as DNA: TGCGCCAGCAAAGTTGAGGGACTAGCGACCCTCCCCTTCTTC. It is translated as CASKVEGLATLPFF. This chain connects TRBV10-2 to TRBJ2-1; 10 bases are a match to TRBD2. The CDR3 contains 14 residues. Germline CDR1 and CDR2: WSHSY and SAAADI. With V trimmed by 7 bases and J by 16 bases, 16 bases remained unmatched.

The gene calls are TRBV29-1 and TRBJ1-2; D is undetermined. The V end was cut by 4 bases, the J end by 4 bases, with 22 bases between. CDR1 is SQVTM, CDR2 ANQGSEA, per germline. The CDR3 totals 16 residues. CDR3 protein: CSVVHLLAWKTYGYTF. The CDR3, as DNA: TGCAGCGTTGTACACCTACTAGCATGGAAGACCTATGGCTACACCTTC.

A note on this clonotype: Since a much larger clone is just one base distant, this may be a read error. Here the CDR3 reads CASSSRDGGLDSNQPQHF. In DNA form, the CDR3 reads TGTGCCAGCAGTTCCCGGGACGGGGGGCTCGATAGCAATCAGCCCCAGCATTTT. J is TRBJ1-5 and V is TRBV6-5, with D perhaps matching TRBD1 (6 bases). The germline gives CDR1 MNHEY, CDR2 SVGAGI. CDR3 size: 18 residues. Trimming removed 4 bases from V and 0 bases from J, with 19 bases in between.

In regard to this clonotype: This may come from a read error, since a much larger clone is one base off. The chain couples TRBV2 to TRBJ1-1; no definite D call. Germline CDR1 and CDR2: SNHLY and FYNNEI. The CDR3 loop spans 14 amino acids. The CDR3 DNA reads as TGTACCAGCACGACGAAGGGAGCGGACACTGAAGCTTTCTTT. The encoded protein is CTSTTKGADTEAFF.

This clonotype was counted at least ten times. The rearrangement joins TRBV20-1 to TRBJ1-5, with D unclear. The CDR3 consists of 14 residues. Germline CDR1 and CDR2: DFQATT and SNEGSKA (reference sequence). V gave up 2 bases and J gave up 0 bases, with 8 bases separating them. CDR3 loop: CSARKPYSNQPQHF. In DNA form, the CDR3 reads TGCAGTGCTAGAAAGCCTTATAGCAATCAGCCCCAGCATTTT.

This clonotype was counted a single time. Being one base from a much bigger clone, this may be a read error. The chain links TRBV28 to TRBJ2-2, with 10 bases that match TRBD2. From germline, CDR1 is MDHEN and CDR2 SYDVKM. Trimming at V came to 2 bases and at J to 5 bases, leaving 5 bases not matched to a gene. CDR3 length equals 16 residues. Here the CDR3 reads CASSLVAGGRTGELFF. Written as DNA, the CDR3 is TGTGCCAGCAGTTTAGTAGCGGGAGGTCGTACCGGGGAGCTGTTTTTT.

The table lists this clonotype with many counts. J is TRBJ1-2 and V is TRBV6-5; the D is unclear. The V end was cut by 5 bases, the J end by 4 bases, with 23 bases between. CDR1 and CDR2 (germline): MNHEY, SVGAGI. The CDR3 runs to 17 residues. Here the CDR3 DNA reads TGTGCCAGCAGTGACAACGTCTCTATGCGAAAGACCTATGGCTACACCTTC. Its translation is CASSDNVSMRKTYGYTF.

This clonotype was detected ten times or more. The chain uses TRBV7-2 and TRBJ1-1; D is unresolved. V shed 1 base and J shed 4 bases, with 10 bases lying between them. CDR1 and CDR2 from the germline V gene are SGHTA and FQGNSA. The CDR3 is 14 amino acids. The CDR3 sequence: CASSLVLGSTEAFF. The DNA of the CDR3 is TGTGCCAGCAGCTTAGTCCTGGGGTCCACTGAAGCTTTCTTT.

This clonotype was picked up a small number of times. The chain links TRBV20-1 to TRBJ2-1; D remains unclear. V lost 3 bases, J lost 8 bases, and 14 bases lay in between. CDR3 length: 13 residues. Germline V gene lookup returns CDR1 DFQATT and CDR2 SNEGSKA (reference sequence). CDR3 in amino acids: CSARRLSTDEQFF. The DNA for the CDR3 is TGCAGTGCTAGGAGGCTTTCTACGGATGAGCAGTTCTTC.

This clonotype occurred many times. The genes are TRBV25-1 and TRBJ2-1; no definite D call. V lost 2 bases and J 5 bases, leaving 7 bases between the germline ends. The germline V gene has CDR1 MGHDK and CDR2 SYGVNS. The CDR3 consists of 13 residues. CDR3: CASSETQNNEQFF. Written as DNA, the CDR3 is TGTGCCAGCAGTGAAACGCAGAACAATGAGCAGTTCTTC.

Many counts were recorded for this clonotype. The rearrangement links TRBV6-5 to TRBJ2-1; TRBD2 matches at 9 bases. Germline assignment: CDR1 MNHEY and CDR2 SVGAGI. Germline trimming cut 0 bases from V and 9 bases from J; bases unmatched to any gene: 9. The CDR3 totals 16 residues. CDR3 residues: CASSYSIRGRAFEQFF. DNA of the CDR3: TGTGCCAGCAGTTACTCGATACGCGGGAGGGCCTTTGAGCAGTTCTTC.

This chain links TRBV15 with TRBJ2-1, with TRBD2 identical over 11 bases. The CDR3 totals 15 residues. Germline V gene lookup returns CDR1 LNHNV and CDR2 YYDKDF (reference sequence). V lost 1 base and J lost 8; bases outside the gene matches: 4. The CDR3 sequence is CATSRGLAGYDEQFF. The CDR3 DNA reads as TGTGCCACCAGCAGAGGACTAGCGGGATATGATGAGCAGTTCTTC.